The 14 T cell receptor beta chains given below trace back to one sample, sequenced in a study of CD8 T cells in ankylosing spondylitis. Broader study findings: A motif of 7 or 8 highly homologous TCR beta variants was seen as apparently characteristic of ankylosing spondylitis blood.

TCRdb itself ran the 5' RACE reads through MiXCR, one entry per CDR3 protein. The sample has 300,000 to 400,000 distinct CDR3 sequences; under 25% are singletons. These receptors have no known antigen. Sequencing was carried out using blood, either unsorted or a sorted T cell fraction (not recorded which). The source is a male donor with ankylosing spondylitis.

This chain links TRBV20-1 with TRBJ2-5; 7 positions agree with TRBD1. Germline CDR1 and CDR2: DFQATT and SNEGSKA (reference sequence). CDR3 size: 14 residues. V lost 5 bases, J lost 4 bases, and 10 bases stayed unmatched. This chain's CDR3 is CSAYRPKGAETQYF. In DNA, the CDR3 is TGCAGTGCTTATCGGCCGAAGGGGGCAGAGACCCAGTACTTC.

This clonotype appeared many times. This chain joins TRBV29-1 and TRBJ2-1; D not certain. CDR3 length equals 14 residues. Trimming removed 0 bases at V and 0 bases at J, with 6 bases between. Germline V CDR1 and CDR2: SQVTM, ANQGSEA. The CDR3 DNA sequence: TGCAGCGTTGAAGACCGAAGCTCCTACAATGAGCAGTTCTTC. Translated, it gives CSVEDRSSYNEQFF.

The chain recombines TRBV7-2 with TRBJ1-5, with D unclear. The germline V gene encodes CDR1 SGHTA and CDR2 FQGNSA. V lost 2 bases and J 0 bases, leaving 8 bases between the germline ends. The CDR3 is made up of 15 amino acids. DNA of the CDR3: TGTGCCAGCAGCTTAAGCATTAATAGCAATCAGCCCCAGCATTTT. Its protein is CASSLSINSNQPQHF.

This clonotype came up a few times. The chain combines TRBV20-1 with TRBJ1-4; no clear D gene. The V gene lost 0 bases and the J gene lost 4 bases, with 6 bases spanning the gap. Germline-derived CDR1 and CDR2 are DFQATT and SNEGSKA (reference sequence). This CDR3 is 13 amino acids long. The CDR3 DNA reads TGCAGTGCTAGAGATCCCCTTAATGAAAAACTGTTTTTT. This sequence encodes CSARDPLNEKLFF.

This chain connects TRBV29-1 to TRBJ2-1; D is unresolved. Germline V lookup: CDR1 SQVTM, CDR2 ANQGSEA. The CDR3 is made up of 10 amino acids. Trimming cost V 6 bases and J 9 bases, with 9 bases left between them. DNA for the CDR3: TGCAGCGTAGGGAATGGTGAGCAGTTCTTC. Its protein product is CSVGNGEQFF.

This chain joins TRBV20-1 and TRBJ1-1, with TRBD1 matching over 10 bases. Germline-derived CDR1 and CDR2 are DFQATT and SNEGSKA (reference sequence). CDR3 length: 16 residues. V dropped 0 bases and J dropped 6; count of bases not matched to a gene: 10. CDR3 DNA: TGCAGTGCTAGAGATACCGGGACAGGGGTTGCGGCTGAAGCTTTCTTT. Translation: CSARDTGTGVAAEAFF.

This clonotype turned up a few times. The chain carries TRBV12-3 or TRBV12-4 and TRBJ1-4; 8 bases fit TRBD1. The CDR3 consists of 15 residues. J gave up 7 bases and V 5 bases, and 9 bases lay outside the gene matches. In DNA, the CDR3 is TGTGCCAGCAGTGAAGACAGGGGAGAAGGTGAAAAACTGTTTTTT. The encoded protein is CASSEDRGEGEKLFF.

At least ten counts were recorded for this clonotype. The chain recombines TRBV20-1 with TRBJ1-4; the D is unclear. CDR1 is DFQATT and CDR2 is SNEGSKA in the germline V gene (reference sequence). The CDR3 is 13 amino acids. V lost 8 bases, J lost 8 bases, and 18 bases lay in between. CDR3 DNA: TGCAGTTTACTCCTCCCCCCTGGGGAAAAACTGTTTTTT. It specifies CSLLLPPGEKLFF.

The chain uses TRBV3-1 and TRBJ2-4; D tentatively fits TRBD1 or TRBD2 (5 bases each). Germline V gene data show CDR1 as LGHDT and CDR2 as YNNKEL (reference sequence). The ends were cut back, 4 bases at V and 6 bases at J, with 16 bases in the middle. This CDR3 region has 15 residues. The CDR3 DNA follows: TGTGCCAGCAGCCGGGACGCCGGAGGTAGAAACATTCAGTACTTC. It specifies CASSRDAGGRNIQYF.

This chain's CDR3 is CSARVTGAVGYTF. CDR3 nucleotides: TGCAGTGCTAGGGTGACAGGGGCGGTTGGCTACACCTTC. The rearrangement links TRBV20-1 to TRBJ1-2; 8 bases are a match to TRBD1. There are 13 residues in the CDR3. The J segment lost 7 bases and the V segment lost 3 bases, leaving 7 bases of the junction unmatched. Germline V gives CDR1 DFQATT, CDR2 SNEGSKA (reference sequence).

The chain uses TRBV7-3 and TRBJ2-6; no clear D. CDR3 length: 17 amino acids. V lost 1 base, J lost 0 bases, and 10 bases lay in between. The V gene's germline CDR1 is SGHTA and CDR2 FQGTGA. CDR3 nucleotides: TGTGCCAGCAGCTTAATCGGGTTTAGCTCTGGGGCCAACGTCCTGACTTTC. Protein: CASSLIGFSSGANVLTF.

This clonotype was seen only a few times. This chain uses TRBV19 with TRBJ1-1, with D hard to call. Trimming shortened V by 7 bases and J by 3 bases, and 12 bases separated the two germline ends. Germline loops: CDR1 LNHDA, CDR2 SQIVND (reference sequence). CDR3 size: 13 residues. In DNA, the CDR3 is TGTGCCAGTACCTTCAATCGGGACACTGAAGCTTTCTTT. Its translation is CASTFNRDTEAFF.

This clonotype was counted many times. The CDR3, as DNA: TGCAGCGTTTCCGGACAGGGCAACTCTGGGGCCAACGTCCTGACTTTC. Translated, it gives CSVSGQGNSGANVLTF. The genes are TRBV29-1 and TRBJ2-6; TRBD1 matches 8 bases. The CDR3 totals 16 residues. Germline trimming cut 5 bases from V and 0 bases from J; bases unmatched to any gene: 6. Germline lookup yields CDR1 SQVTM and CDR2 ANQGSEA. The entire variable domain, with the rest obtained from reference TRBV29-1 and TRBJ2-6, is as follows: SAVISQKPSRDICQRGTSLTIQCQVDSQVTMMFWYRQQPGQSLTLIATANQGSEATYESGFVIDKFPISRPNLTFSTLTVSNMSPEDSSIYLCSVSGQGNSGANVLTFGAGSRLTVL.

This clonotype was detected only a few times. This chain uses TRBV18 with TRBJ2-7; D gene ambiguous. Germline CDR1 reads KGHSH; CDR2 reads LQKENI. The V and J ends lost 1 base and 6 bases respectively, with 4 bases between them. This CDR3 spans 11 amino acids. Here the CDR3 reads CASSPLSEQYF. Written as DNA, the CDR3 is TGTGCCAGCTCACCACTTAGCGAGCAGTACTTC.